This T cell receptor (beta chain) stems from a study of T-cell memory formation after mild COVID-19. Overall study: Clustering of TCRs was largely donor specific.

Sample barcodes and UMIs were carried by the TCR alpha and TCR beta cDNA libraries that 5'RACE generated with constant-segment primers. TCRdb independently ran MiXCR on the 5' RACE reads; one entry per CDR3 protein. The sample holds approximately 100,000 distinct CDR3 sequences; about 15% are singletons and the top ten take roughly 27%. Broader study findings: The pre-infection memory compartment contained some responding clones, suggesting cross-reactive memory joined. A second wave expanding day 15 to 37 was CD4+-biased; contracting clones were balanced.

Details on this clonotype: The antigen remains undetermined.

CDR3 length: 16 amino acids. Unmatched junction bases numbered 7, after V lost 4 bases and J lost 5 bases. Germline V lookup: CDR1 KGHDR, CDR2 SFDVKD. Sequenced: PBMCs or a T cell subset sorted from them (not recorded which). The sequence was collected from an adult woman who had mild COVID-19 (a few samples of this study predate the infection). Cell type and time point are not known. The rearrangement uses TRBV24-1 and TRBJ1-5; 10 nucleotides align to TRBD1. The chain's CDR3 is CATSETGTGVYQPQHF. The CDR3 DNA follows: TGTGCCACCAGTGAAACCGGGACAGGGGTGTATCAGCCCCAGCATTTT.